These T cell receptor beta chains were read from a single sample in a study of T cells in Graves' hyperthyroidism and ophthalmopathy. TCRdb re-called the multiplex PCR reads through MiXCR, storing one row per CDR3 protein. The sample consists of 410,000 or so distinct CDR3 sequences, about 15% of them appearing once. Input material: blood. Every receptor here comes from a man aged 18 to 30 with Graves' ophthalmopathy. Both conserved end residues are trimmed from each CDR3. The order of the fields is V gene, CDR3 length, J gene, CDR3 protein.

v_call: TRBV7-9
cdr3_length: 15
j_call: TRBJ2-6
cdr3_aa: ASSLRTSHSGANVLT

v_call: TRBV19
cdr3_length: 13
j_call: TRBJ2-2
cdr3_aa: ASRPDRGGTGELF

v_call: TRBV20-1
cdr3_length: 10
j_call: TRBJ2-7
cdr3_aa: STPGLHYEQY

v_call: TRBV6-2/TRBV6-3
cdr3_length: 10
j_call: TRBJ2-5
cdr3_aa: ATWTGRETQY

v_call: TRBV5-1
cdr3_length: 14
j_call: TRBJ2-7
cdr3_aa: ASSRRTGGPSYEQY

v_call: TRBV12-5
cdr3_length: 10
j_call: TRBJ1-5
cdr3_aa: ASAPPNQPQH

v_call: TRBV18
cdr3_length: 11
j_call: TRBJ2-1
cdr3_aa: ASSSIDRTEQF

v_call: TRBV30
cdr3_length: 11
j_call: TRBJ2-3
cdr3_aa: AWSISHTDTQY

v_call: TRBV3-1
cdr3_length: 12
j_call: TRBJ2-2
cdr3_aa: ASRRTGVTGELF

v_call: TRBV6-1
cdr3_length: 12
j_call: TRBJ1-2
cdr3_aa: ASSSARERDGYT

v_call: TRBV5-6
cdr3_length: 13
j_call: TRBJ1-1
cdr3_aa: ASSTLQGSNTEAF

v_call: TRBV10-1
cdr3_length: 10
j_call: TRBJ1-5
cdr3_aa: ASSNGNQPQH

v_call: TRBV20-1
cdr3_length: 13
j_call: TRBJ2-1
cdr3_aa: SARAWGGLWNEQF

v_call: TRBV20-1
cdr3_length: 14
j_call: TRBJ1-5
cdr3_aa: SAREFGDLNNQPQH

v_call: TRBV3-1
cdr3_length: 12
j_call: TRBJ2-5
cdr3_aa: ASSKAAGVGTQY

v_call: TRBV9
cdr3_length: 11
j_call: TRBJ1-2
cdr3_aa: ASSADPGWGYT

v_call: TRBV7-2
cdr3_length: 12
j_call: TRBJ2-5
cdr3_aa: ASSLSSGFRTQY

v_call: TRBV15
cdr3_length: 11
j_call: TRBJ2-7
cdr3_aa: ATSWWTSGEQY

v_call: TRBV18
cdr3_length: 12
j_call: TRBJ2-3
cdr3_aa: ASSPLWSTDTQY

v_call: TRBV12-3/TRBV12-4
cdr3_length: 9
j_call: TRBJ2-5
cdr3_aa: ASSSGETQY

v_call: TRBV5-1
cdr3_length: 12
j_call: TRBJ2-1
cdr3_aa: ASSVGLGDNEQF

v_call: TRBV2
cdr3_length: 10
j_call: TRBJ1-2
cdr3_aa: ASRVDFDGYT

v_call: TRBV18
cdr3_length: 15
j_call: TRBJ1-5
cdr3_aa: ASSDRGRGNSNQPQH

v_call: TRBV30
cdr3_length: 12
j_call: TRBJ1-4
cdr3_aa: AWSGSFYNEKLF

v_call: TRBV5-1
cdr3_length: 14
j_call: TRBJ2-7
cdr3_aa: ASSSGPRDRVYEQY

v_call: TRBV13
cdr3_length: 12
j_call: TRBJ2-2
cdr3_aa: ASSLPGGTGELF

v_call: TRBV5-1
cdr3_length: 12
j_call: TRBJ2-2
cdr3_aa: ASSLDRNTGELF